Shown below are 16 T cell receptor beta chains from a single sample sequenced in a study of radiation and T cells in renal cell carcinoma. Time point of the sample: baseline pretreatment blood. Treatment defined: 15 Gy SBRT to primary tumor, nephrectomy 4 weeks later. Using immunoSEQ multiplex PCR, the repertoire was profiled, and TCRdb retains in-frame clones only, with some absent. Among about 140,000 clones listed, around four fifths were seen once. Here the sequenced sample was blood, taken from a patient whose treatment included radiotherapy and nephrectomy. The receptors originated from a woman in her forties or fifties with renal cell carcinoma.

V and J are TRBV19 and TRBJ2-3; tentative D call: TRBD1 (6 bases). CDR3 length: 16 amino acids. V was cut by 4 bases and J by 1 base, with 15 bases left in between. Germline V gene sequence: CDR1 LNHDA, CDR2 SQIVND (reference sequence). CDR3 bases: TGTGCCAGTAGTAGCCCCCTCAGGGGTGGCACAGATACGCAGTATTTT. Amino acid sequence: CASSSPLRGGTDTQYF.

V is TRBV29-1 and J is TRBJ2-5; the D gene is possibly TRBD2 (7 bases). CDR1 and CDR2 (germline): SQVTM, ANQGSEA. The CDR3 is 13 residues long. The DNA of the CDR3 is TGCGGCGGCGGGGGCCGGGACGGAGAGACCCAGTACTTC. It codes for CGGGGRDGETQYF.

This rearrangement joins TRBV20-1 to TRBJ1-6, with D unresolved. Trimming left V 5 bases short and J 11 bases short, with 10 bases between. The germline gives CDR1 DFQATT, CDR2 SNEGSKA (reference sequence). The CDR3 sequence is 11 residues long. The CDR3 DNA follows: TGCAGTGCTGAGCTCTCGGCACCCCTCCACTTT. It codes for CSAELSAPLHF.

The V call is TRBV5-4, the J call TRBJ2-5; unclear D gene. Germline V gives CDR1 SGHNT, CDR2 YYREEE (reference sequence). This CDR3 is built from 14 residues. V dropped 3 bases and J dropped 4 bases, with 13 bases sitting between them. DNA of the CDR3: TGTGCCAGCAGCTGGACCCGGTGGGGAGAGACCCAGTACTTC. Protein sequence: CASSWTRWGETQYF.

This chain joins TRBV6-5 and TRBJ1-1; D might be TRBD1 (5 bases). The CDR3 loop spans 14 amino acids. Trimming took 6 bases from V and 5 from J, leaving 16 bases between them. Germline CDR1 MNHEY, CDR2 SVGAGI. CDR3 protein: CASSRRSGTTEAFF. CDR3 nucleotides: TGTGCCAGCAGCCGCCGGTCCGGGACTACTGAAGCTTTCTTT.

The chain combines TRBV30 with TRBJ2-2; tentative D call: TRBD2 (6 bases). CDR3 size: 15 residues. Germline loops: CDR1 GTSNPN, CDR2 SVGIG (reference sequence). The germline V and J ends were trimmed by 8 bases and 0 bases, with 16 bases remaining between them. The CDR3 loop reads CARKVGSANTGELFF. In nucleotides, the CDR3 is TGTGCCCGAAAGGTCGGGAGCGCGAACACCGGGGAGCTGTTTTTT.

This clone was detected once. The V gene is TRBV2, the J gene TRBJ1-2; TRBD1 agrees at 7 bases. This CDR3 region has 13 residues. Trimming took 5 bases from V and 3 from J; bases not matched to a gene: 3. The germline V gene has CDR1 SNHLY and CDR2 FYNNEI. The chain's CDR3 is CASSSGQDYGYTF. The CDR3 DNA follows: TGTGCCAGCAGTTCCGGACAGGACTATGGCTACACCTTC.

V usage is TRBV9 and J usage is TRBJ2-5; 9 nucleotides agree with TRBD1. Trimming took 6 bases from V and 2 from J; bases not matched to a gene: 8. Germline V gene sequence: CDR1 SGDLS, CDR2 YYNGEE. This CDR3 has 15 residues. Written as DNA, the CDR3 is TGTGCCAGCAACGACAGGGGGTTCGAGCAAGAGACCCAGTACTTC. Translating gives CASNDRGFEQETQYF. The whole variable domain, remainder taken from reference TRBV9 and TRBJ2-5, is DSGVTQTPKHLITATGQRVTLRCSPRSGDLSVYWYQQSLDQGLQFLIQYYNGEERAKGNILERFSAQQFPDLHSELNLSSLELGDSALYFCASNDRGFEQETQYFGPGTRLLVL.

V usage is TRBV7-2 and J usage is TRBJ2-7, with D possibly matching TRBD1 (6 bases). The V end lost 5 bases, the J end lost 0 bases, and 14 bases lay between the germline ends. Germline V gene data show CDR1 as SGHTA and CDR2 as FQGNSA. This CDR3 spans 15 amino acids. CDR3 nucleotides: TGTGCCAGCAGCGAATCCGGGACAAGCTCCTACGAGCAGTACTTC. Translating gives CASSESGTSSYEQYF.

J is TRBJ1-3 and V is TRBV6-1, with TRBD1 as a possible D gene (6 bases). Germline loops: CDR1 MNHNS, CDR2 SASEGT. Trimming took 5 bases from V and 2 from J, leaving 13 bases between them. There are 15 residues in the CDR3. The CDR3 DNA reads as TGTGCCAGCAGTTCTGATGGGGGCGCTGGAAACACCATATATTTT. Protein product: CASSSDGGAGNTIYF.

The V call is TRBV5-4, the J call TRBJ2-2, with a possible D match to TRBD2 (7 bases). Germline lookup yields CDR1 SGHNT and CDR2 YYREEE (reference sequence). V lost 7 bases and J 3 bases, leaving 13 bases between the germline ends. The CDR3 is made up of 14 amino acids. CDR3 sequence: CASQGRVDTGELFF. The CDR3 coding sequence is TGTGCCAGCCAGGGGAGGGTAGACACCGGGGAGCTGTTTTTT.

This chain uses TRBV7-2 with TRBJ1-3; a possible D gene is TRBD1 (5 bases). The germline V and J ends were trimmed by 2 bases and 1 base, with 15 bases remaining between them. Germline V gene data show CDR1 as SGHTA and CDR2 as FQGNSA. CDR3 length equals 17 residues. The CDR3 bases are TGTGCCAGCAGCTTATCCTCAGGCAGGGAGTCTGGAAACACCATATATTTT. Translation gives CASSLSSGRESGNTIYF. The entire variable domain, with the rest obtained from reference TRBV7-2 and TRBJ1-3, is as follows: GAGVSQSPSNKVTEKGKDVELRCDPISGHTALYWYRQSLGQGLEFLIYFQGNSAPDKSGLPSDRFSAERTGGSVSTLTIQRTQQEDSAVYLCASSLSSGRESGNTIYFGEGSWLTVV.

In this sample, this clone turned up once. V is TRBV5-6 and J is TRBJ2-7; D is uncertain. The CDR3 has 13 amino acids. The V end lost 0 bases, the J end lost 6 bases, and 10 bases lay between the germline ends. Germline CDR1 reads SGHDT; CDR2 reads YYEEEE. The CDR3 region has the DNA TGTGCCAGCAGCTTGGGAGGAATCCGCGAGCAGTACTTC. Protein: CASSLGGIREQYF.

The table lists this clone with a few counts. This sequence joins TRBV4-2 and TRBJ1-5, with D unresolved. The V end was cut by 1 base, the J end by 7 bases, with 11 bases between. CDR1 and CDR2 from the germline V gene are LGHNA and YNFKEQ. The CDR3 length is 14 residues. This chain's CDR3 is CASSQGPEGQPQHF. The CDR3 bases are TGTGCCAGCAGCCAAGGTCCCGAGGGCCAGCCCCAGCATTTT.

The chain employs TRBV5-1 and TRBJ2-2; D ambiguous. Trimming stripped 0 bases from V and 5 bases from J, with 8 bases between. The CDR3 runs 14 residues. Germline CDR1 reads SGHRS; CDR2 reads YFSETQ. The CDR3 region is CASSLEIQTGELFF. Here the CDR3 DNA reads TGCGCCAGCAGCTTGGAGATCCAAACCGGGGAGCTGTTTTTT. Drawing the rest from reference TRBV5-1 and TRBJ2-2, the complete variable domain is KAGVTQTPRYLIKTRGQQVTLSCSPISGHRSVSWYQQTPGQGLQFLFEYFSETQRNKGNFPGRFSGRQFSNSRSEMNVSTLELGDSALYLCASSLEIQTGELFFGEGSRLTVL.

CDR3 region: CASSRQGNTIYF. The CDR3 DNA sequence: TGTGCCAGCAGCCGACAGGGAAACACCATATATTTT. The chain is built from TRBV7-2 and TRBJ1-3; D may be TRBD1 (5 bases). CDR1 and CDR2 from the germline V gene are SGHTA and FQGNSA. The CDR3 extends over 12 amino acids. V was shortened by 5 bases and J by 4 bases, with 6 bases between the two germline ends. The complete variable domain, with remaining parts taken from reference TRBV7-2 and TRBJ1-3, reads GAGVSQSPSNKVTEKGKDVELRCDPISGHTALYWYRQSLGQGLEFLIYFQGNSAPDKSGLPSDRFSAERTGGSVSTLTIQRTQQEDSAVYLCASSRQGNTIYFGEGSWLTVV.